A single T cell receptor (beta chain) is shown here with its context. CDR1 LNHNV and CDR2 YYDKDF come from the germline V gene (reference sequence). The CDR3 covers 17 residues. Trimming took off 0 bases at V and 3 bases at J, with 15 bases between the two ends. Repertoires were generated with immunoSEQ multiplex PCR, while TCRdb's copy carries only in-frame clones and drops some. This table holds a few hundred thousand clones, about 83% found once. These data are taken from a study of blood T cell repertoires in COVID-19. This sequence joins TRBV15 and TRBJ2-1; maybe TRBD1 (6 bases). The receptor was derived from a man aged 55 to 69 who had recovered from COVID-19. Specimen: peripheral blood. In nucleotides, the CDR3 is TGTGCCACCAGCAGAGATTTACCACAGGGTGGCTACAATGAGCAGTTCTTC. As protein: CATSRDLPQGGYNEQFF.